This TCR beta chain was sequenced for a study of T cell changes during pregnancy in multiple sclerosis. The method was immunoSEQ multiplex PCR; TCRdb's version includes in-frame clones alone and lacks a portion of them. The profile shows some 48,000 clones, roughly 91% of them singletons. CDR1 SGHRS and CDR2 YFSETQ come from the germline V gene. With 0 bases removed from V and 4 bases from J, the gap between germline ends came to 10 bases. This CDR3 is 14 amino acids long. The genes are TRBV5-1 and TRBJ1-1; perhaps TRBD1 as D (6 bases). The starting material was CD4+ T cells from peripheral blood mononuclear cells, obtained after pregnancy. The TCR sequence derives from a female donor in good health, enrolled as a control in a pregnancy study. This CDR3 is CASSLEGVGTEAFF. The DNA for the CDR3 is TGCGCCAGCAGCTTGGAGGGGGTTGGCACTGAAGCTTTCTTT. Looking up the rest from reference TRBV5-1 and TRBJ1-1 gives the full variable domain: KAGVTQTPRYLIKTRGQQVTLSCSPISGHRSVSWYQQTPGQGLQFLFEYFSETQRNKGNFPGRFSGRQFSNSRSEMNVSTLELGDSALYLCASSLEGVGTEAFFGQGTRLTVV.